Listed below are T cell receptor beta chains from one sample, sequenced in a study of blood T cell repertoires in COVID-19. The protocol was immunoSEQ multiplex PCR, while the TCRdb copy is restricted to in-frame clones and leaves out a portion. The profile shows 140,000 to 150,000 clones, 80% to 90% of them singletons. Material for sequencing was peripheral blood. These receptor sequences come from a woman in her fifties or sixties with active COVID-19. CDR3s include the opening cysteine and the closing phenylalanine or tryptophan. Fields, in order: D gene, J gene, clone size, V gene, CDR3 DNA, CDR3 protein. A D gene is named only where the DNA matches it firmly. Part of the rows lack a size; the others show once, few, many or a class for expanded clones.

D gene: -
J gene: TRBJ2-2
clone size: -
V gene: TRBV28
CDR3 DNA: TGTGCCACCGGGGACACTTCGTTGAACACCGGGGAGCTGTTTTTT
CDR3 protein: CATGDTSLNTGELFF

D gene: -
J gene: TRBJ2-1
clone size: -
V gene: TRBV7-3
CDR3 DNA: TGTGCCAGCAGCTTGAGTAGCGGAGGCTCCTACAATGAGCAGTTCTTC
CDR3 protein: CASSLSSGGSYNEQFF

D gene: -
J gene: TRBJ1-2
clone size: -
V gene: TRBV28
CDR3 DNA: TGTGCCAGCAGTTTGCGGGGCTATGGCTACACCTTC
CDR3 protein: CASSLRGYGYTF

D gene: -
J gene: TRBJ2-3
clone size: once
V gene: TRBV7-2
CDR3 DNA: TGTGCCAGCAGCTACCAGGCACTAGCAGGCACAGATACGCAGTATTTT
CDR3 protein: CASSYQALAGTDTQYF

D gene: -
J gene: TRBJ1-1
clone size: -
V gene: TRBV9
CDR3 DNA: TGTGCCAGCAGCGTGACAGGTAGAGGATTCACTGAAGCTTTCTTT
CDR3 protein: CASSVTGRGFTEAFF

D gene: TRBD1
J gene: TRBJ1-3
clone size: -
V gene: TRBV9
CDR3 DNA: TGTGCCAGCAGTTGGGACAGGGGACTTACTGGAAACACCATATATTTT
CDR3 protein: CASSWDRGLTGNTIYF

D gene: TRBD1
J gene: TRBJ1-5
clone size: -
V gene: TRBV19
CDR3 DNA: TGTGCCAGTTCGAGCGGGACAGGGGGACCCCAGCATTTT
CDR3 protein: CASSSGTGGPQHF

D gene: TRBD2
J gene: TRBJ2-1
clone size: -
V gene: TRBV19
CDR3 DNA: TGTGCCAGTAGTATAGGGGGACTAGCGGGAGACTTCCTATTCTTC
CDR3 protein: CASSIGGLAGDFLFF

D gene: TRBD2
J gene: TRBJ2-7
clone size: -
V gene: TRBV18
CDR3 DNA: TGTGCCAGCTCACCTGGGACTAGCGGGAGAGCCGAGCAGTACTTC
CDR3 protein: CASSPGTSGRAEQYF

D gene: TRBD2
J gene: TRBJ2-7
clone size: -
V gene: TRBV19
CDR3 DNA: TGTGCCAGTAGTAGGACCCCCGGGGCTAGCGGGAGTCTCAACGAGCAGTACTTC
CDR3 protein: CASSRTPGASGSLNEQYF

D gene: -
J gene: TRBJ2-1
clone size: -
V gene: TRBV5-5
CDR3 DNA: TGTGCCAGTCTAATCGGAGGAAGCTCCTACAATGAGCAGTTCTTC
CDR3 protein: CASLIGGSSYNEQFF

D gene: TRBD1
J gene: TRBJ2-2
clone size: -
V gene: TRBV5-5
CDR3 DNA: TGTGCCAGCAGCTTTGGACAGGGGAACACCGGGGAGCTGTTTTTT
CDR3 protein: CASSFGQGNTGELFF

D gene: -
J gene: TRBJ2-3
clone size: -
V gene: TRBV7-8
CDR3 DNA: TGTGCCAGCAGCGCAGGGGCTGGCAAACGGACAGATACGCAGTATTTT
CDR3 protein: CASSAGAGKRTDTQYF

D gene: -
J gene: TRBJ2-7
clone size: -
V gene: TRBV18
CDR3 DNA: TGTGCCAGCTCACCTTATTCCCTGACAGTTTTGGTAAACGAGCAGTACTTC
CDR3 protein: CASSPYSLTVLVNEQYF

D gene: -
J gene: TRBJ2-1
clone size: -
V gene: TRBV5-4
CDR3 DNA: TGTGCCAGCGCTCCTAGAAGTTACAATGAGCAGTTCTTC
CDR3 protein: CASAPRSYNEQFF

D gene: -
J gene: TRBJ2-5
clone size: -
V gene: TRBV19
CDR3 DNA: -
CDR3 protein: CASSFGPGWGGETQYF

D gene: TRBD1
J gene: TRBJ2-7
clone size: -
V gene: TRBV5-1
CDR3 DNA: TGCGCCAGCGGACAGACAGGGTCCTACGAGCAGTACTTC
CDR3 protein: CASGQTGSYEQYF

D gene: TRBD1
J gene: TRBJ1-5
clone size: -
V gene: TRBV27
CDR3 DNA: TGTGCCAGCAGTCCCCAGACAGGGGGAAGTAGTCAGCCCCAGCATTTT
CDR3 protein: CASSPQTGGSSQPQHF

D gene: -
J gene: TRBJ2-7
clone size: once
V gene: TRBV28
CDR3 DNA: TGTGCCAGCAGTAACCAGGGGCCTCGAACAGGGACCTCCTACGAGCAGTACTTC
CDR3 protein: CASSNQGPRTGTSYEQYF

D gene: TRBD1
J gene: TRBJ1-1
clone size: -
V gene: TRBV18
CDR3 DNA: TGTGCCAGCTCGCAACAGGGGAATACTGAAGCTTTCTTT
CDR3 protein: CASSQQGNTEAFF

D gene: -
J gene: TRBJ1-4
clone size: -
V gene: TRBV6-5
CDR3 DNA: TGTGCCAGCAGGGTCAGAGGCGAAAAACTGTTTTTT
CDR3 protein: CASRVRGEKLFF

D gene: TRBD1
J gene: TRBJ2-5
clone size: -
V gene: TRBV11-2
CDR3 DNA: TGTGCCAGCAGCTTAGATCTCAGACAGGGCTTGTGGCAAGAGACCCAGTACTTC
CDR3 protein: CASSLDLRQGLWQETQYF

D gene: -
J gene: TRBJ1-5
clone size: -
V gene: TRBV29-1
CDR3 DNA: TGCAGCGTTGGCACAGGGAGTAGCAATCAGCCCCAGCATTTT
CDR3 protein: CSVGTGSSNQPQHF

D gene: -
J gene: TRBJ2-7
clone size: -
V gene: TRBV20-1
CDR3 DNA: TGCAGTGCTAGTCAGGATAGGGAGCAGTACTTC
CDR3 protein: CSASQDREQYF

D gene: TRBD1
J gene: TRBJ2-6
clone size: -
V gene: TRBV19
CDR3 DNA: TGTGCCAGTACCCGAGGGTTTCAGGGGGCAAGTGGGGCCAACGTCCTGACTTTC
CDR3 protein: CASTRGFQGASGANVLTF

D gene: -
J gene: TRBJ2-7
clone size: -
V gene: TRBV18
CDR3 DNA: TGTGCCAGCTCAGGGACTTTGCTCTACGAGCAGTACTTC
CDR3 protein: CASSGTLLYEQYF

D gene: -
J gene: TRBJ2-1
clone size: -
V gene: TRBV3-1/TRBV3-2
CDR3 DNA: TGTGCCAGCAGCCAAGAGTGGGAGTTCCCCTACAATGAGCAGTTCTTC
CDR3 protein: CASSQEWEFPYNEQFF

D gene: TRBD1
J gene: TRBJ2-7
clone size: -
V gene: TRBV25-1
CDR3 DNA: TGTGCCAGCAGTGGGACAGGGAAAAGACCCTACGAGCAGTACTTC
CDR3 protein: CASSGTGKRPYEQYF